This T cell receptor (beta chain) was captured by sequencing in a study of blood T cells in healthy people across ages (dated by TCRdb to the mid-2010s). Looking at the study overall: In model experiments, roughly one uniquely barcoded TCR beta cDNA molecule per two T cells was captured by template switching. Age-related changes in TCR beta repertoire diversity were measured in the study by deep sequencing normalized with unique cDNA molecular identifiers. The donors were divided into four age groups: young (average around 16 years), middle-aged (under 40), aged (approximately 59) and long-lived (82). To avoid experimental bias, donors of different ages were distributed randomly across sequencing lanes. The study analyzed two additional independent replicas of 1 million unique cDNA reads from the same blood draw for two donors, one aged 18 to 29 and one aged 80 or older.

The 39 donors, aged about 6 to 100 years, were systemically healthy Caucasian individuals from Russia. About 10 milliliters of peripheral blood were collected from each donor into EDTA-treated Vacutainer tubes. Ficoll-Paque density-gradient centrifugation was used to isolate PBMCs, with at least 6.5 million obtained per sample. Trizol reagent was used to extract total RNA from PBMCs, with at least 6 micrograms per sample. The percentages of naive CD45RAhigh/CD27high T cells were determined by flow cytometry on a PBMC aliquot from every donor. The V end loses 1 base and the J end loses 1 base, and a stretch of 9 bases separates them. Sequences SGHTS (CDR1) and YDEGEE (CDR2) are obtained from the germline V gene. The CDR3, from cysteine to phenylalanine, totals 14 residues. Kept here is only the CDR3 DNA, which spans 42 bases and is read in frame from base 1. Broader findings and caveats from the paper: Observed TCR beta diversity correlated strongly with the percentage of naive T cells measured by flow cytometry. Bulk unsorted PBMC profiling prevented conclusive comparison of naive and antigen-experienced compartments. As age increased, observed TCR beta diversity per million T cells dropped in a roughly linear way, and a significant reduction was already evident by age around 41. Compared with the aged group, the long-lived group had more naive CD4+ T cells, fewer expanded clones and increased TCR diversity, a pattern suggesting age selection. The CMV infection status of donors was not known, potentially confounding age-related changes in expanded clonotypes. Estimates of total diversity based on one million sequenced T cells were considered lower bounds and underestimates.

Receptors were amplified or captured by 5' RACE. This sample was sequenced with an Illumina HiSeq 2500. The second PCR ran for about 6 to 11 cycles and used a J-beta primer mix along with a sample-barcoded 5' primer. A template-switch 5' adaptor carrying 12 random nucleotides introduced a unique molecular identifier onto each TCR beta cDNA molecule. Each sample yielded at least 3 million CDR3-containing paired-end reads. First-strand cDNA was synthesized from all RNA with the Mint cDNA synthesis kit, primed by a TRBC-specific oligonucleotide. All cDNA was treated with uracil-DNA glycosylase and then went through a first 18-cycle PCR with the universal primers M1SS and BC2_uni_R. Concerning the study's data processing: For normalization, 1 million high-quality reads were randomly selected from each sample, with every read carrying a distinct molecular identifier. Reads with shared molecular identifiers were discarded instead of being binned into consensus sequences. CDR3 identification, clonotype clustering and error correction used MiTCR with a Q25 quality threshold and the strictest error-elimination algorithm. A nonparametric unseen species model with Euler transformation was used to estimate lower-bound total TCR beta diversity. TCRdb reprocessed the public reads (quality trimming at Q25 with fastp, clone calling with MiXCR) and kept in-frame beta chains. For every CDR3 protein sequence, its rows merge into one entry that carries the most common genes and DNA. What appears here as the V and J calls and clone size reflects TCRdb's work, not the paper's. This sample gives hundreds of thousands of distinct CDR3 sequences in total; around half of them show up just once. The ten largest clones take up 30% to 35% of the sample.

This clonotype was picked up a small number of times. No cognate antigen has been identified for it. Base qualities are not recorded, but no much larger clone differs from it by a single base. The TCR sequence derives from a woman aged 55-70 years in good health. The rearranged segments are TRBV5-8 and TRBJ2-7, with the identity of the D gene unclear. Sequenced sample: blood. The nucleotide sequence reads as follows: TGTGCCAGCAGCTTGTGGCGGCAGTCCTACGAGCAGTACTTC. This yields the protein CASSLWRQSYEQYF.